This paragraph covers one T cell receptor (beta chain) sequence. Only in-frame clones appear in the TCRdb table, and some are missing; sequencing was by immunoSEQ multiplex PCR. The table has 150,000 to 200,000 clones, roughly 94% seen once; the top ten hold approximately 1.4%. This sample is part of a study of control samples from healthy donors and cancer patients. This CDR3 contains 12 residues. CDR1 and CDR2 (germline): KGHSH, LQKENI. V gave up 6 bases and J gave up 12 bases, with 15 bases separating them. The V and J genes are TRBV18 and TRBJ2-1; maybe TRBD1 (5 bases). The sample consisted of blood. This receptor was identified in a woman aged 18-29 years in good health. The CDR3 spells CASSLSRDRQFF. The CDR3 nucleotides read TGTGCCAGCTCGTTGTCCCGCGACAGGCAGTTCTTC.